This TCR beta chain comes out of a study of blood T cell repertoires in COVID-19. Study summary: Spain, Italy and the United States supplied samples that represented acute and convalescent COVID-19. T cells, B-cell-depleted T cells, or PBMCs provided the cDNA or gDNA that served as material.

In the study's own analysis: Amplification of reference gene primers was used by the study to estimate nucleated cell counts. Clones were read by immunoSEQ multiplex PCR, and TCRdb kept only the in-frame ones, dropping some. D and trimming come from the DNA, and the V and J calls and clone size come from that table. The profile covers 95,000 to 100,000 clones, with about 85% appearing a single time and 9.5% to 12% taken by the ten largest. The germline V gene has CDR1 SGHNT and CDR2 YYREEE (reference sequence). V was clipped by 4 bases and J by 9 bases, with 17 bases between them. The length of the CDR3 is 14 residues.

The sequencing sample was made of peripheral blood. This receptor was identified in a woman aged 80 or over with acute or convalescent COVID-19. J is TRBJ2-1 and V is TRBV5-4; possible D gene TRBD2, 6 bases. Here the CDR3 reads CASSRGTQRVEQFF. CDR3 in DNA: TGTGCCAGCAGCCGGGGGACTCAGCGGGTTGAGCAGTTCTTC.